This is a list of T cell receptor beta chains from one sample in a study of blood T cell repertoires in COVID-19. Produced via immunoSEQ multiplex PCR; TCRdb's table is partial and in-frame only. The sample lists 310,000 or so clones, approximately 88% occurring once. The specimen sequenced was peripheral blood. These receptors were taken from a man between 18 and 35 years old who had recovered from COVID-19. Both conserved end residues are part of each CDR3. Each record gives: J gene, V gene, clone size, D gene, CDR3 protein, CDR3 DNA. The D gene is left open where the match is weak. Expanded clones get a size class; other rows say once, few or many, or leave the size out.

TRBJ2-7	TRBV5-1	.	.	CASSLQGSEQYF	TGCGCCAGCAGCCTACAGGGCTCCGAGCAGTACTTC
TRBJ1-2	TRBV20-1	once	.	CSAGGEDGYTF	TGCAGTGCCGGGGGGGAAGATGGCTACACCTTC
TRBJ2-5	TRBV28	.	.	CASSFRAGPDQETQYF	TGTGCCAGCAGTTTCAGGGCAGGGCCAGACCAAGAGACCCAGTACTTC
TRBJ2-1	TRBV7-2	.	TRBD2	CASSTRLAGTEQFF	TGTGCCAGCAGCACCCGACTAGCGGGTACTGAGCAGTTCTTC
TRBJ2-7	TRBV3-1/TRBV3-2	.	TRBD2	CASSYGLAVTYEQYF	TGTGCCAGCAGCTACGGACTAGCGGTAACGTACGAGCAGTACTTC
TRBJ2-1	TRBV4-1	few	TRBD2	CASSQDPAGVSNEQFF	TGCGCCAGCAGCCAAGATCCAGCGGGGGTGTCCAATGAGCAGTTCTTC
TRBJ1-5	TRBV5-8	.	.	CASSLGQGHQPQHF	TGTGCCAGCAGCTTGGGGCAGGGCCATCAGCCCCAGCATTTT
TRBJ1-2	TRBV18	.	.	CASSPLSSGAADYGYTF	TGTGCCAGCTCACCCTTGTCTTCAGGGGCGGCGGACTATGGCTACACCTTC
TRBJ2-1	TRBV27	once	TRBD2	CASSLRVAGGTYNEQFF	TGTGCCAGCAGTTTAAGGGTAGCGGGGGGGACCTACAATGAGCAGTTCTTC
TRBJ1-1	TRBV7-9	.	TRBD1	CASSLGDRKAFF	TGTGCCAGCAGCTTAGGGGACAGGAAAGCTTTCTTT
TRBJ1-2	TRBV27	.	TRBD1	CASSFHRGGGYTF	TGTGCCAGCAGTTTTCACAGGGGTGGTGGCTACACCTTC
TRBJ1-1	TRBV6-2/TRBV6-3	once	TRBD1	CASSQGAEAFF	TGTGCCAGCAGTCAGGGGGCAGAAGCTTTCTTT
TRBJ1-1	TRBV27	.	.	CASSLTTGMNTEAFF	TGTGCCAGCAGTTTAACTACAGGCATGAACACTGAAGCTTTCTTT
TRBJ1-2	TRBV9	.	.	CASSVEGQGDGYTF	TGTGCCAGCAGCGTAGAGGGGCAGGGCGATGGCTACACCTTC
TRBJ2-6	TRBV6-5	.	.	CASRQGISGANVLTF	TGTGCCAGCAGACAGGGAATCTCTGGGGCCAACGTCCTGACTTTC
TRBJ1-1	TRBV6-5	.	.	CASSYGALNTEAFF	TGTGCCAGCAGTTACGGGGCCCTGAACACTGAAGCTTTCTTT
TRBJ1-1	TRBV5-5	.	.	CASSLVAGRGNTEAFF	TGTGCCAGCAGCTTGGTGGCAGGGCGAGGGAACACTGAAGCTTTCTTT
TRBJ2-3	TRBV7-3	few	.	CASSLQGTDTQYF	TGTGCCAGCAGCTTACAGGGCACAGATACGCAGTATTTT
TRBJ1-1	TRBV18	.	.	CASSPSLGGTEAFF	TGTGCCAGCTCCCCCTCACTCGGAGGCACTGAAGCTTTCTTT
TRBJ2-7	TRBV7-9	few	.	CASSQTDEQYF	TGTGCCAGCAGCCAGACTGACGAGCAGTACTTC
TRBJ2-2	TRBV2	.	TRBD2	CASRLLTGGTGELFF	TGTGCCAGCAGGCTACTGACGGGGGGCACCGGGGAGCTGTTTTTT
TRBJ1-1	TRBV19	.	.	CASSMPWANTEAFF	TGTGCCAGTAGTATGCCGTGGGCGAACACTGAAGCTTTCTTT
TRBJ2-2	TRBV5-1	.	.	CASSASGGQAGELFF	TGCGCCAGCAGCGCCTCAGGGGGGCAAGCCGGGGAGCTGTTTTTT
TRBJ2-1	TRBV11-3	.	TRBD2	CASSFGTREINEQFF	TGTGCCAGCAGCTTCGGGACTAGAGAGATTAATGAGCAGTTCTTC
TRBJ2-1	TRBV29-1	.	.	CSVEGGFDNEQFF	TGCAGCGTTGAGGGGGGATTCGACAATGAGCAGTTCTTC
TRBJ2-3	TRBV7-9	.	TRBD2	CASSYAAGGTTDTQYF	TGTGCCAGCAGCTATGCGGCGGGGGGGACCACAGATACGCAGTATTTT
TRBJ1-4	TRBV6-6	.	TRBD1	CASSSGQGAEKLFF	TGTGCCAGCAGTTCGGGACAGGGGGCGGAAAAACTGTTTTTT
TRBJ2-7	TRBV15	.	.	CATSTPLDSSYEQYF	TGTGCCACCAGCACCCCCCTTGACAGCTCCTACGAGCAGTACTTC
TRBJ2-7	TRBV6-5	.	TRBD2	CASSYSAREGYEQYF	TGTGCCAGCAGTTACTCGGCGCGGGAGGGGTACGAGCAGTACTTC
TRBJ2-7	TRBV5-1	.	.	CASSFTGSAHEQYF	TGCGCCAGCAGCTTTACAGGGTCCGCCCACGAGCAGTACTTC
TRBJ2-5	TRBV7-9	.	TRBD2	CASSSPAGLAANQETQYF	TGTGCCAGCAGCTCCCCCGCCGGACTAGCGGCCAACCAAGAGACCCAGTACTTC
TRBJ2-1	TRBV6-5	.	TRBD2	CASSYEGGGSYNEQFF	TGTGCCAGCAGTTACGAGGGCGGGGGGAGCTACAATGAGCAGTTCTTC
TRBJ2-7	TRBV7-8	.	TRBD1	CASSVSFGQASYEQYF	TGTGCCAGCAGCGTTAGCTTCGGACAGGCCTCCTACGAGCAGTACTTC
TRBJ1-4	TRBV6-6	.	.	CASTSPNEKLFF	TGTGCCAGCACGTCCCCGAATGAAAAACTGTTTTTT
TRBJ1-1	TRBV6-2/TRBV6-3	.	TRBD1	CASSLADRGCEAFF	TGTGCCAGCAGCCTCGCGGACAGGGGGTGCGAAGCTTTCTTT
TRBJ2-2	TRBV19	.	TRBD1	CASSRTGTNTGELFF	TGTGCCAGTAGTAGGACAGGGACGAACACCGGGGAGCTGTTTTTT